The 10 T cell receptor beta chains below were found in one sample sequenced in a study of blood T cells in healthy people across ages. It was with a sample-barcoded 5' primer and a J-beta primer mix that a second PCR of roughly 7 to 12 cycles was run. MiXCR, applied by TCRdb to the 5' RACE reads, yields one record per CDR3 protein. The sample has about 780,000 distinct CDR3 sequences; around 62% are singletons. The sequenced sample consisted of blood. The source is a man aged 25-45 years in good health.

This chain uses TRBV2 with TRBJ1-2; D is ambiguous. Germline CDR1 is SNHLY and CDR2 is FYNNEI. The CDR3 is 14 amino acids. V shed 7 bases and J shed 4 bases, with 16 bases lying between them. Here the CDR3 DNA reads TGTGCCAGCAATTTTATTGGCGGGAGCTATGGCTACACCTTC. This codes for CASNFIGGSYGYTF.

The chain has TRBV6-1 and TRBJ2-7, with D possibly TRBD2 on 5 matching bases. In germline, CDR1 is MNHNS, CDR2 SASEGT. The CDR3 runs 15 residues. The ends were cut back, 2 bases at V and 3 bases at J, with 14 bases in the middle. Written as DNA, the CDR3 is TGTGCCAGCAGTGAAACCACTAGTTCTTTCTACGAGCAGTACTTC. Its protein product is CASSETTSSFYEQYF.

The genes are TRBV7-2 and TRBJ2-5; D tentatively reads TRBD1 or TRBD2 (5 bases each). The CDR3 is made up of 14 amino acids. CDR1 is SGHTA and CDR2 is FQGNSA in the germline V gene. V was clipped by 1 base and J by 7 bases, with 13 bases between them. The CDR3 nucleotides read TGTGCCAGCAGCTTAGAGAGTGGGACGGGGACCCAGTACTTC. Protein sequence: CASSLESGTGTQYF.

This chain links TRBV7-2 with TRBJ2-4; D may match TRBD1 or TRBD2 (6 bases each). The CDR3 contains 15 residues. Per the germline V gene, CDR1 is SGHTA and CDR2 is FQGNSA. Trimming cost V 5 bases and J 13 bases, with 24 bases left between them. CDR3 sequence reads: CASSQSGGLVGAQYF. DNA for the CDR3: TGTGCCAGCAGCCAATCCGGGGGCCTTGTGGGAGCCCAGTACTTC.

This chain links TRBV12-3 or TRBV12-4 with TRBJ1-1; TRBD1 might be the D (5 bases). This CDR3 is built from 13 residues. V lost 6 bases, J lost 3 bases, and 11 bases lay in between. CDR3 loop: CASSRPTDTEAFF. The CDR3 region has the DNA TGTGCCAGCAGCAGGCCGACAGACACTGAAGCTTTCTTT.

The V gene is TRBV20-1, the J gene TRBJ2-1; 16 positions agree with TRBD2. The V and J ends lost 6 bases and 6 bases, in that order; junction bases with no gene match: 11. The CDR3 runs to 17 residues. Germline V gives CDR1 DFQATT, CDR2 SNEGSKA (reference sequence). CDR3 in amino acids: CSAISPGLAGGPNEQFF. The DNA of the CDR3 is TGCAGTGCGATTAGTCCGGGACTAGCGGGGGGGCCCAATGAGCAGTTCTTC.

A few counts support this clonotype. The rearrangement uses TRBV3-1 and TRBJ2-1; D might be TRBD1 or TRBD2, each matching 5 bases. V was clipped by 3 bases and J by 5 bases, with 17 bases between them. This CDR3 has 16 amino acids. The V gene's germline CDR1 is LGHDT and CDR2 YNNKEL (reference sequence). This chain's CDR3 is CASSQTGRPWDNEQFF. In DNA form, the CDR3 reads TGTGCCAGCAGCCAGACGGGACGGCCGTGGGACAATGAGCAGTTCTTC.

This clonotype was seen a few times. This chain links TRBV4-3 with TRBJ2-1; TRBD1 aligns across 9 bases. This CDR3 contains 16 residues. The ends lost 1 base at V and 5 bases at J; junction bases unmatched: 6. The germline V gene has CDR1 LGHNA and CDR2 YSLEER. CDR3 residues: CASSQGIGQGNNEQFF. Here the CDR3 DNA reads TGCGCCAGCAGCCAAGGCATAGGACAGGGGAACAATGAGCAGTTCTTC.

This rearrangement joins TRBV14 to TRBJ1-6, with D uncertain. V gave up 0 bases and J gave up 3 bases, with 12 bases separating them. Per germline, CDR1 SGHDN and CDR2 FVKESK. The CDR3 spans 17 residues. CDR3 bases: TGTGCCAGCAGCCAAGATATTCTCCCCAACTATAATTCACCCCTCCACTTT. This codes for CASSQDILPNYNSPLHF.

The J gene is TRBJ2-3, the V gene TRBV7-3; 13 nucleotides agree with TRBD2. The germline CDR1 and CDR2 sequences are SGHTA and FQGTGA. With V trimmed by 6 bases and J by 5 bases, 5 bases remained unmatched. The CDR3 loop spans 15 amino acids. The CDR3, as DNA: TGTGCCAGCAGTTCCTGGACTAGCGGGGGAGATACGCAGTATTTT. Protein sequence: CASSSWTSGGDTQYF.